This T cell receptor (beta chain) was documented in a study of spatial heterogeneity in lung cancer. At least ten counts were recorded for this clonotype. Time point described: blood at routine non-recurrence follow-up after resection. Unsorted whole RNA of tumor, nontumor lung or frozen PBMC was sequenced. Per the germline V gene, CDR1 is SNHLY and CDR2 is FYNNEI. V gave up 11 bases and J gave up 0 bases, with 21 bases separating them. This CDR3 has 16 amino acids. TCRdb itself ran the 5' RACE reads through MiXCR, one entry per CDR3 protein. The profile covers about 47,000 distinct CDR3 sequences, with less than 9% appearing a single time and around 33% taken by the ten largest.

The chain uses TRBV2 and TRBJ2-3; D could derive from TRBD1 or TRBD2 (5 bases each). The receptor comes from a female donor with early-stage non-small cell lung cancer. The sequencing used PBMCs, collected at follow-up. The CDR3 DNA is TGTGCCTCCGAGGGGAGCCTCTCTACTAGCACAGATACGCAGTATTTT. Translated: CASEGSLSTSTDTQYF. Complete variable domain (other parts from reference TRBV2 and TRBJ2-3): EPEVTQTPSHQVTQMGQEVILRCVPISNHLYFYWYRQILGQKVEFLVSFYNNEISEKSEIFDDQFSVERPDGSNFTLKIRSTKLEDSAMYFCASEGSLSTSTDTQYFGPGTRLTVL.